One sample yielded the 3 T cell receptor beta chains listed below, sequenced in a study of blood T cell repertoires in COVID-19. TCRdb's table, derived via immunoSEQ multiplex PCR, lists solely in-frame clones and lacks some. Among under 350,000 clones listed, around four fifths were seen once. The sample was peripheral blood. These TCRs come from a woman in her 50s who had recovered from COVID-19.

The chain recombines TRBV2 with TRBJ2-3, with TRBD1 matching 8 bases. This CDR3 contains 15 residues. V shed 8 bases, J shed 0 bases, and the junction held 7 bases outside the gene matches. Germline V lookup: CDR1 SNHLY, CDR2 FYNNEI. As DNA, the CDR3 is TGTGCCAGCGGAGGACAGGGAATTAGCACAGATACGCAGTATTTT. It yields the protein CASGGQGISTDTQYF.

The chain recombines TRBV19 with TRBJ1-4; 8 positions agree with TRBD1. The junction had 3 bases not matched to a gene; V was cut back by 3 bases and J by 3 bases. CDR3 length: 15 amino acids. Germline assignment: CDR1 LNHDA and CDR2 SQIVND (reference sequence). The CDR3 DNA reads TGTGCCAGTAGTATCGGGACAGGACCTAATGAAAAACTGTTTTTT. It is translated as CASSIGTGPNEKLFF.

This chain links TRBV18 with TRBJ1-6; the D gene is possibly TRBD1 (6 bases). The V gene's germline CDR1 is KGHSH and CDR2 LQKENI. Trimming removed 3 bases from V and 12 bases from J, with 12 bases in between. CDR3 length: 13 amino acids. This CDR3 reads CASSPQGRGPLHF. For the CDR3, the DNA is TGTGCCAGCTCACCGCAGGGGAGAGGACCCCTCCACTTT. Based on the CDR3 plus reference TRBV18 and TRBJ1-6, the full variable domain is NAGVMQNPRHLVRRRGQEARLRCSPMKGHSHVYWYRQLPEEGLKFMVYLQKENIIDESGMPKERFSAEFPKEGPSILRIQQVVRGDSAAYFCASSPQGRGPLHFGNGTRLTVT.